The 26 T cell receptor beta chains below all came from one sample that was sequenced in a study of T cell clusters in autoimmune cytopenias. TRB was amplified by touch-down multiplex PCR, primer pools A and B combined. Each CDR3 protein gets one entry in TCRdb, which reprocessed the multiplex PCR reads and gives no DNA. Reported are thousands of distinct CDR3 sequences; the ten largest clones contain 3.5%. Each sample's input was around 250 ng genomic DNA, some 34,000 genome equivalents. The sample consisted of peripheral blood. These receptors all come from a human donor with an autoimmune cytopenia or autoimmune hepatitis (not recorded which).

CDR3 residues: CASSPLLAGGQNEQFF. V gene TRBV18 combines with J gene TRBJ2-1; TCRdb gives TRBD2 as the D gene, but with no DNA this cannot be confirmed. Germline-derived CDR1 and CDR2 are KGHSH and LQKENI. This CDR3 is built from 16 residues.

This clonotype is labeled medium-sized based on frequency. The chain combines TRBV12-3 or TRBV12-4 with TRBJ2-7; TCRdb's D call of TRBD1 is untestable without DNA. This CDR3 region has 15 residues. CDR3 sequence: CASRSGQGASYEQYF.

This clonotype is medium-sized by frequency. The chain has TRBV19 and TRBJ2-3; TCRdb returns TRBD2, unconfirmable since there is no DNA. CDR1 LNHDA and CDR2 SQIVND come from the germline V gene (reference sequence). This CDR3 spans 14 amino acids. The CDR3 sequence is CASSIGGGTDTQYF.

The rearrangement links TRBV27 to TRBJ1-2; lacking DNA, the TRBD1 call made by TCRdb goes unchecked. CDR1 is MNHEY, CDR2 SMNVEV, per germline (reference sequence). The CDR3 runs 15 residues. This CDR3 reads CASSPTPSVNYGYTF.

The chain links TRBV6-1 to TRBJ1-4. This CDR3 contains 15 residues. Looked up from germline, CDR1 is MNHNS and CDR2 is SASEGT. Here the CDR3 reads CASSADRALNEKLFF.

V and J are TRBV10-2 and TRBJ2-7; TCRdb lists TRBD1, though no DNA is available to test this call. Germline CDR1 reads WSHSY; CDR2 reads SAAADI. The CDR3 is made up of 19 amino acids. The CDR3 reads CASSDRTGETGIPLREQYF.

This clonotype shows up as medium-sized by frequency. The rearrangement uses TRBV29-1 and TRBJ2-3; as DNA is missing, the TRBD1 call by TCRdb cannot be tested. This CDR3 is 15 amino acids long. CDR1 and CDR2 from the germline V gene are SQVTM and ANQGSEA. CDR3 amino acids: CSVDGVGGGTDTQYF.

According to its frequency, this clonotype is medium-sized (0.01 to 0.1%). The chain joins TRBV19 to TRBJ2-5; the D gene TCRdb calls, TRBD1, cannot be checked with no DNA. Germline V CDR1 and CDR2: LNHDA, SQIVND (reference sequence). The CDR3 extends over 14 amino acids. The CDR3 reads CASSGRAVQETQYF.

This clonotype is labeled medium-sized (0.01 to 0.1%) based on frequency. The rearrangement joins TRBV18 to TRBJ2-5. Germline CDR1 and CDR2: KGHSH and LQKENI. This CDR3 comprises 13 residues. Here the CDR3 reads CASSPGFQETQYF.

The rearrangement links TRBV6-5 to TRBJ2-5; as DNA is missing, the TRBD2 call by TCRdb cannot be tested. The length of the CDR3 is 15 residues. Germline V gene data show CDR1 as MNHEY and CDR2 as SVGAGI. This chain's CDR3 is CASSPEPSGGRTQYF.

The chain couples TRBV18 to TRBJ2-7; the D call from TCRdb, TRBD2, cannot be confirmed without DNA. The CDR3 loop spans 16 amino acids. Germline CDR1 and CDR2: KGHSH and LQKENI. CDR3 in amino acids: CASSPAIAGGPYEQYF.

This chain joins TRBV6-2 or TRBV6-3 and TRBJ2-7. The CDR3 contains 15 residues. In germline, CDR1 is MNHEY, CDR2 SVGEGT. This CDR3 reads CASSYLRTATYEQYF.

V is TRBV20-1 and J is TRBJ1-2. Germline CDR1 is DFQATT and CDR2 is SNEGSKA (reference sequence). This CDR3 is built from 14 residues. The CDR3 is CSARAEPRRGGYTF.

Measured by frequency, this clonotype is medium-sized. The chain is built from TRBV30 and TRBJ2-1; the TCRdb D gene call, TRBD1, has no DNA to confirm it. Germline V gene sequence: CDR1 GTSNPN, CDR2 SVGIG (reference sequence). This CDR3 is built from 15 residues. CDR3 amino acids: CAWSVSGAGGHEQFF.

This clonotype is identified as medium-sized from frequency. The J gene is TRBJ2-2, the V gene TRBV19; the TCRdb D gene call, TRBD1, has no DNA to confirm it. Germline loops: CDR1 LNHDA, CDR2 SQIVND (reference sequence). The CDR3 is 14 amino acids. The CDR3 sequence is CASSISRQAGELFF.

This CDR3 is CASSISQGTYEQYF. The rearrangement uses TRBV19 and TRBJ2-7; the TCRdb call, TRBD1, lacks DNA for checking. In germline, CDR1 is LNHDA, CDR2 SQIVND (reference sequence). This CDR3 is built from 14 residues.

This chain connects TRBV5-1 to TRBJ1-1; with no DNA, the TCRdb D assignment of TRBD1 cannot be verified. The germline V gene has CDR1 SGHRS and CDR2 YFSETQ. The CDR3 is 14 amino acids. The CDR3 protein is CASKWTGEDTEAFF.

By frequency, this clonotype registers medium-sized. The J gene is TRBJ2-5, the V gene TRBV6-1; TCRdb indicates TRBD1, and absent DNA this call remains unverified. This CDR3 is 15 amino acids long. Germline V gives CDR1 MNHNS, CDR2 SASEGT. This CDR3 reads CASSDRDRGQETQYF.

The genes are TRBV5-1 and TRBJ2-3. Germline loops: CDR1 SGHRS, CDR2 YFSETQ. This CDR3 contains 14 residues. The CDR3 loop reads CASSLGYAPDTQYF.

This clonotype is deemed medium-sized by its frequency. The rearrangement links TRBV30 to TRBJ1-3. Germline assignment: CDR1 GTSNPN and CDR2 SVGIG (reference sequence). The CDR3 has 15 amino acids. CDR3 residues: CAWSSIRVRGNTIYF. Full variable domain (missing parts from reference TRBV30 and TRBJ1-3): SQTIHQWPATLVQPVGSPLSLECTVEGTSNPNLYWYRQAAGRGLQLLFYSVGIGQISSEVPQNLSASRPQDRQFILSSKKLLLSDSGFYLCAWSSIRVRGNTIYFGEGSWLTVV.

By frequency, this clonotype registers medium-sized. The gene calls are TRBV27 and TRBJ2-7; absent DNA, TCRdb's TRBD1 call cannot be checked. CDR3 length equals 15 residues. Germline CDR1 reads MNHEY; CDR2 reads SMNVEV (reference sequence). CDR3 residues: CASSSRTGLAYEQYF.

According to its frequency, this clonotype is medium-sized (0.01 to 0.1%). This rearrangement joins TRBV18 to TRBJ1-5; there is no DNA to check the TCRdb D call of TRBD1. Germline V gene sequence: CDR1 KGHSH, CDR2 LQKENI. CDR3 length: 16 amino acids. CDR3 region: CASSPSGQGDNQPQHF.

This clonotype registers medium-sized by frequency. The chain has TRBV29-1 and TRBJ1-5; as DNA is missing, the TRBD1 call by TCRdb cannot be tested. The CDR3 totals 13 residues. The germline gives CDR1 SQVTM, CDR2 ANQGSEA. CDR3 residues: CSGRQGGNQPQHF.

V gene TRBV6-2 or TRBV6-3 combines with J gene TRBJ1-6; TCRdb's assignment of TRBD1 cannot be checked, as there is no DNA. The CDR3 runs to 14 residues. Per the germline V gene, CDR1 is MNHEY and CDR2 is SVGEGT. The chain's CDR3 is CASRYQGRNSPLHF.

V and J are TRBV20-1 and TRBJ1-5; TCRdb names TRBD1, which stays unverified in the absence of DNA. This CDR3 region has 14 residues. The V gene's germline CDR1 is DFQATT and CDR2 SNEGSKA (reference sequence). The CDR3 protein is CSALTGGYNQPQHF.

The rearrangement links TRBV27 to TRBJ1-2; the TCRdb call, TRBD1, lacks DNA for checking. This CDR3 is built from 15 residues. Germline lookup yields CDR1 MNHEY and CDR2 SMNVEV (reference sequence). The CDR3 reads CASRWGQGGNYGYTF.